The 21 T cell receptor beta chains given below trace back to one sample, sequenced in a study of graft-versus-host responses after intestinal transplantation. This table comes from immunoSEQ multiplex PCR, and its TCRdb copy is limited to in-frame clones, with some not included. The sample contains roughly 99,000 clones, 86% of which appear only once. The sequencing here drew on PBMCs, taken 255 days after intestinal transplant. The receptors were sampled from a human patient who received an intestinal transplant, so some T cells may come from the graft donor.

This clone showed up just once. J is TRBJ2-1 and V is TRBV28; 12 bases match TRBD2. The CDR3 extends over 15 amino acids. V was clipped by 3 bases and J by 7 bases; unmatched bases: 4. Germline lookup yields CDR1 MDHEN and CDR2 SYDVKM. The CDR3 nucleotides are TGTGCCAGCAGTTTCCTAGCGGGAGGGGGGAATGAGCAGTTCTTC. Translating it yields CASSFLAGGGNEQFF.

A note on this clone: In the same sample, other DNA sequences code for this CDR3. The chain uses TRBV7-9 and TRBJ2-2; 10 bases fit TRBD2. The V segment lost 3 bases and the J segment 3 bases; nucleotides outside the gene matches: 1. CDR1 is SEHNR and CDR2 is FQNEAQ in the germline V gene (reference sequence). This CDR3 comprises 15 residues. The CDR3 coding sequence is TGTGCCAGCAGCTTGCTAGCGGGAGACACCGGGGAGCTGTTTTTT. Translation gives CASSLLAGDTGELFF.

This clone came up once. This chain links TRBV28 with TRBJ2-5; 11 positions match TRBD2. V dropped 5 bases and J dropped 5; count of bases not matched to a gene: 7. The CDR3 loop spans 15 amino acids. Germline CDR1 and CDR2: MDHEN and SYDVKM. The CDR3 protein is CASSAYSGGAETQYF. CDR3 nucleotides: TGTGCCAGCAGTGCCTATAGCGGGGGGGCTGAGACCCAGTACTTC. The complete variable domain, with remaining parts taken from reference TRBV28 and TRBJ2-5, reads DVKVTQSSRYLVKRTGEKVFLECVQDMDHENMFWYRQDPGLGLRLIYFSYDVKMKEKGDIPEGYSVSREKKERFSLILESASTNQTSMYLCASSAYSGGAETQYFGPGTRLLVL.

The V gene is TRBV5-1, the J gene TRBJ1-5; possible D gene TRBD1, 5 bases. CDR3 length: 15 residues. Germline loops: CDR1 SGHRS, CDR2 YFSETQ. With 1 base removed from V and 1 base from J, the gap between germline ends came to 9 bases. The CDR3 region has the DNA TGCGCCAGCAGCTTGTCCGGGGGAAGCAATCAGCCCCAGCATTTT. This sequence encodes CASSLSGGSNQPQHF.

This clone was counted a single time. The J gene is TRBJ1-2, the V gene TRBV18, with unresolved D. The CDR3 has 13 amino acids. Germline V gives CDR1 KGHSH, CDR2 LQKENI. The V and J ends lost 3 bases and 4 bases respectively, with 9 bases between them. Here the CDR3 DNA reads TGTGCCAGCTCACCGGGGAGCGCCTATGGCTACACCTTC. Protein: CASSPGSAYGYTF.

The gene calls are TRBV27 and TRBJ1-1; D ambiguous. This CDR3 region has 13 residues. Germline V gene data show CDR1 as MNHEY and CDR2 as SMNVEV (reference sequence). Trimming removed 2 bases from V and 3 bases from J, with 7 bases in between. CDR3 loop: CASSLVEDTEAFF. The CDR3, as DNA: TGTGCCAGCAGTTTAGTAGAGGACACTGAAGCTTTCTTT.

This chain uses TRBV7-9 with TRBJ1-1; tentative D call: TRBD1 (5 bases). This CDR3 region has 12 residues. Germline CDR1 and CDR2: SEHNR and FQNEAQ (reference sequence). V lost 5 bases to trimming and J lost 9 bases, with 13 bases between them. The CDR3 DNA sequence: TGTGCCAGCAGCCCCCGACAGAATCAAGCTTTCTTT. Amino acid sequence: CASSPRQNQAFF.

This rearrangement joins TRBV5-6 to TRBJ1-2, with 9 bases identical to TRBD1. Trimming took 3 bases from V and 4 from J; bases not matched to a gene: 19. Looked up from germline, CDR1 is SGHDT and CDR2 is YYEEEE. The CDR3 totals 19 residues. CDR3 sequence reads: CASSSVGSPIQGAAYGYTF. DNA of the CDR3: TGTGCCAGCAGCTCCGTTGGTTCCCCAATACAGGGGGCGGCCTATGGCTACACCTTC.

The chain uses TRBV5-1 and TRBJ1-5, with D uncertain. The CDR3 has 15 amino acids. Trimming removed 4 bases at V and 5 bases at J, with 16 bases between. Per germline, CDR1 SGHRS and CDR2 YFSETQ. The CDR3 nucleotides read TGCGCCAGCAGCCCCGACCCCGGCGGAGATCAGCCCCAGCATTTT. It yields the protein CASSPDPGGDQPQHF.

This chain joins TRBV28 and TRBJ2-7; tentatively, D is TRBD2 (6 bases). From germline, CDR1 is MDHEN and CDR2 SYDVKM. V lost 5 bases to trimming and J lost 4 bases, with 15 bases between them. The CDR3 consists of 14 residues. This CDR3 is CASSRRGGGYEQYV. The CDR3 DNA follows: TGTGCCAGCAGTCGGCGGGGTGGGGGATACGAGCAGTACGTC.

V and J are TRBV2 and TRBJ2-1; 10 nucleotides align to TRBD2. Germline CDR1 reads SNHLY; CDR2 reads FYNNEI. CDR3 length equals 14 residues. V gave up 4 bases and J gave up 7 bases; unmatched junction bases: 4. The CDR3 DNA sequence: TGTGCCAGCAGTGTCCCGGGACTAGCGAATGAGCAGTTCTTC. Translation: CASSVPGLANEQFF. Full variable domain (outside the CDR3, taken from reference TRBV2 and TRBJ2-1): EPEVTQTPSHQVTQMGQEVILRCVPISNHLYFYWYRQILGQKVEFLVSFYNNEISEKSEIFDDQFSVERPDGSNFTLKIRSTKLEDSAMYFCASSVPGLANEQFFGPGTRLTVL.

This clone is a singleton in its sample. The gene calls are TRBV18 and TRBJ2-3; D remains ambiguous. Trimming removed 8 bases from V and 1 base from J, with 13 bases in between. There are 14 residues in the CDR3. Germline assignment: CDR1 KGHSH and CDR2 LQKENI. The CDR3 bases are TGTGCCAGCCTCAGGCTACGGGGCACAGATACGCAGTATTTT. Translation: CASLRLRGTDTQYF.

The chain joins TRBV7-3 to TRBJ2-6; D is possibly TRBD1 or TRBD2 (7 bases each). V was shortened by 4 bases and J by 4 bases, with 14 bases between the two germline ends. This CDR3 region has 16 residues. CDR1 and CDR2 (germline): SGHTA, FQGTGA. The CDR3 sequence is CASSWGGGFGANVLTF. CDR3 nucleotides: TGTGCCAGCAGCTGGGGAGGGGGCTTCGGGGCCAACGTCCTGACTTTC.

This chain links TRBV9 with TRBJ2-3; 7 positions match TRBD2. Losses at the gene ends were 3 bases for V and 0 bases for J; bases not matched to a gene: 19. CDR1 SGDLS and CDR2 YYNGEE come from the germline V gene. This CDR3 is 20 amino acids long. CDR3 amino acids: CASSGGAGVLSGPSTDTQYF. The DNA for the CDR3 is TGTGCCAGCAGCGGTGGTGCGGGGGTCCTTAGCGGGCCAAGCACAGATACGCAGTATTTT.

Details on this clone: This sample includes further DNA sequences coding for the same CDR3. V and J are TRBV5-1 and TRBJ2-3; unclear D gene. V was clipped by 0 bases and J by 0 bases, with 5 bases between them. This CDR3 has 14 residues. Looked up from germline, CDR1 is SGHRS and CDR2 is YFSETQ. DNA for the CDR3: TGCGCCAGCAGCTTGGGAGGCAGCACAGATACGCAGTATTTT. This encodes CASSLGGSTDTQYF.

The gene calls are TRBV20-1 and TRBJ2-1; D not certain. CDR3 length: 11 amino acids. V shed 2 bases and J shed 7 bases, with 6 bases lying between them. The germline gives CDR1 DFQATT, CDR2 SNEGSKA (reference sequence). The CDR3 spells CSARSGNEQFF. The CDR3 DNA reads as TGCAGTGCTAGATCAGGAAATGAGCAGTTCTTC.

A note on this clone: Distinct nucleotide sequences in the sample also encode this CDR3. The chain combines TRBV5-1 with TRBJ1-1; maybe TRBD1 (5 bases). This CDR3 has 14 residues. Trimming left V 3 bases short and J 0 bases short, with 9 bases between. From germline, CDR1 is SGHRS and CDR2 YFSETQ. CDR3 residues: CASSWRGMNTEAFF. CDR3 DNA: TGCGCCAGCAGCTGGAGGGGAATGAACACTGAAGCTTTCTTT.

This chain uses TRBV25-1 with TRBJ2-4; TRBD1 might be the D (6 bases). V shed 7 bases and J shed 9 bases, with 19 bases lying between them. The germline CDR1 and CDR2 sequences are MGHDK and SYGVNS. This CDR3 is 14 amino acids long. CDR3 sequence (DNA): TGTGCCAGCACCAGTCCGGGCCTAGGGGGCATTCAGTACTTC. This gives the protein CASTSPGLGGIQYF.

J is TRBJ2-1 and V is TRBV28, with D perhaps TRBD2 (6 bases). The CDR3 covers 16 residues. Trimming removed 8 bases at V and 5 bases at J, with 22 bases between. The germline CDR1 and CDR2 sequences are MDHEN and SYDVKM. CDR3: CASAIGGRRPNNEQFF. The CDR3 nucleotides read TGTGCCAGCGCCATCGGGGGTCGGCGGCCAAACAATGAGCAGTTCTTC.

There are a few counts of this clone. The rearrangement links TRBV5-6 to TRBJ2-2; 15 bases map to TRBD2. This CDR3 comprises 16 residues. The V segment lost 2 bases and the J segment 5 bases; nucleotides outside the gene matches: 1. In germline, CDR1 is SGHDT, CDR2 YYEEEE. The CDR3, as DNA: TGTGCCAGCAGCTTAGGGACTAGCGGGGGGACCGGGGAGCTGTTTTTT. Amino acids: CASSLGTSGGTGELFF.

This chain links TRBV19 with TRBJ1-1; D may be TRBD1 (5 bases). This CDR3 is 13 amino acids long. V dropped 4 bases and J dropped 0 bases, with 6 bases sitting between them. CDR1 and CDR2 (germline): LNHDA, SQIVND (reference sequence). CDR3 amino acids: CASSTTVNTEAFF. CDR3 nucleotide sequence: TGTGCCAGTAGTACGACAGTGAACACTGAAGCTTTCTTT.